A selection of T cell receptor beta chains follows, all from one sample in a study of blood T cell repertoires in COVID-19. TCRdb's copy holds only in-frame clones and misses some; the assay was immunoSEQ multiplex PCR. The repertoire consists of 410,000 or so clones, with about 88% occurring once and the leading ten covering around 1.5%. What was sequenced was peripheral blood. Receptor source: a middle-aged woman with COVID-19, enrolled during active disease. The CDR3 runs from the conserved cysteine through the conserved F or W.

V	J	CDR3
TRBV6-5	TRBJ1-3	CASTLGNTIYF
TRBV5-4	TRBJ2-1	CASSLMQAGGPQFF
TRBV5-4	TRBJ2-3	CASSSWDRGDTDTQYF
TRBV28	TRBJ2-5	CASSLIMAGAETQYF
TRBV14	TRBJ2-7	CASSQHSVWDRGPYEQYF
TRBV6-4	TRBJ1-1	CASSERSGSNTEAFF
TRBV6-2/TRBV6-3	TRBJ2-1	CASSSRRSGGADNEQFF
TRBV19	TRBJ1-5	CASSDSGQHLNQPQHF
TRBV25-1	TRBJ2-4	CASLRELNIQYF
TRBV28	TRBJ1-6	CASSPRTGENSPLHF
TRBV18	TRBJ1-2	CASSPGAGEFGYTF
TRBV2	TRBJ2-2	CASSRGLNTGELFF
TRBV27	TRBJ2-4	CASRRAQQNIQYF
TRBV7-7	TRBJ1-6	CASSLEGDSPLHF
TRBV5-1	TRBJ1-5	CASSPGTDLNQPQHF